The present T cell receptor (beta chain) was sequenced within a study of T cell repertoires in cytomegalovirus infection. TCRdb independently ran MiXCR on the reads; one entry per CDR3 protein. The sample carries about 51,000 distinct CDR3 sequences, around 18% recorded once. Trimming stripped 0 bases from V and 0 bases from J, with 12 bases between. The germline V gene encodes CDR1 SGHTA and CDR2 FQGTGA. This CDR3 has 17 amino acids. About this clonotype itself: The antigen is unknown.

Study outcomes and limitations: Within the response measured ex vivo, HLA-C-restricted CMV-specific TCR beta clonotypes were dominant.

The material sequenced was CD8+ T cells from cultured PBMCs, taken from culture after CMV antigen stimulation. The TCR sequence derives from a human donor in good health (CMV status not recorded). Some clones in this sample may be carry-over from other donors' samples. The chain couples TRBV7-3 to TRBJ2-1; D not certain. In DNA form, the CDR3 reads TGTGCCAGCAGCTTAACAGGCGGACGGAGCTCCTACAATGAGCAGTTCTTC. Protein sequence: CASSLTGGRSSYNEQFF.